This T cell receptor (beta chain) was identified in a study of cytomegalovirus exposure and HLA in healthy donors. Study observations and caveats: In a later analysis, the majority of CMV-associated beta chains seemingly showed HLA restriction.

On this clone: Its matching antigen is unknown.

PCR employed 60 Vbeta and 13 Jbeta primers. Some clones are missing from TCRdb's copy, which holds only in-frame ones; the method was immunoSEQ multiplex PCR. The table includes about 150,000 clones, 79% detected once. The origin of this receptor is a woman in her 40s in good health and CMV-seropositive. Sequenced sample: PBMCs.

CDR3 residues: CASSLEASGLTYEQYF. Here the CDR3 DNA reads TGTGCCAGCAGCTTGGAGGCTAGCGGATTAACCTACGAGCAGTACTTC. V is TRBV5-4 and J is TRBJ2-7, with TRBD2 identical over 7 bases. Germline CDR1 and CDR2: SGHNT and YYREEE (reference sequence). V was pared by 0 bases and J by 2 bases, with 8 bases of the junction left unmatched. This CDR3 is built from 16 residues.